This T cell receptor beta chain was sequenced for a study of shared clonotypes between healthy human individuals. The naive CD8 subset, CD45RO-negative cells positively selected for CCR7, excluded terminally differentiated effector memory CD45RA+ cells. The CDR3 is made up of 15 amino acids. The germline V gene has CDR1 LNHNV and CDR2 YYDKDF (reference sequence). V gave up 2 bases and J gave up 2 bases; unmatched junction bases: 4. Clones were sequenced by immunoSEQ multiplex PCR, and TCRdb holds only the in-frame ones, with some missing. The data contain about 1.9 million clones, 80% to 95% of them singletons.

V is TRBV15 and J is TRBJ2-5, with 8 positions matching TRBD1. The specimen sequenced was naive CD8+ T cells from PBMCs. The clonotype originates from a man aged 18-30 years in good health. Some clones in this sample may be carry-over from other donors' samples. CDR3 sequence: CATSRIDRGQETQYF. CDR3 coding DNA: TGTGCCACCAGCAGAATCGACAGGGGTCAAGAGACCCAGTACTTC.